One and the same sample provided the 27 T cell receptor beta chains below, sequenced in a study of cytomegalovirus exposure and HLA in healthy donors. The PCR used 60 Vbeta and 13 Jbeta primers. Sequencing used immunoSEQ multiplex PCR; TCRdb keeps in-frame clones, though not all of them. The profile covers over 85,000 clones, with approximately 83% appearing a single time and approximately 4% taken by the ten largest. The sequenced material came from PBMCs. The receptors here all came from a female donor in good health and CMV-seropositive.

The chain couples TRBV5-6 to TRBJ2-5; TRBD1 aligns across 8 bases. Germline-derived CDR1 and CDR2 are SGHDT and YYEEEE. This CDR3 spans 16 amino acids. The ends lost 7 bases at V and 1 base at J; junction bases unmatched: 12. The CDR3 spells CASLPTRGRVQETQYF. In nucleotides, the CDR3 is TGTGCCAGCCTTCCTACCAGGGGGCGCGTCCAAGAGACCCAGTACTTC.

This clone was seen only a few times. The CDR3 protein is CASSTRGTVANYGYTF. The DNA of the CDR3 is TGTGCCAGCAGCACCAGGGGGACGGTGGCGAACTATGGCTACACCTTC. The chain links TRBV5-4 to TRBJ1-2, with 7 bases fitting TRBD1. Trimming removed 4 bases from V and 2 bases from J; junction bases left unmatched: 11. Germline loops: CDR1 SGHNT, CDR2 YYREEE (reference sequence). This CDR3 has 16 amino acids.

This clone was counted between two and nine times. The chain recombines TRBV6-5 with TRBJ1-2; D remains unclear. The V end lost 0 bases, the J end lost 2 bases, and 10 bases lay between the germline ends. In germline, CDR1 is MNHEY, CDR2 SVGAGI. The CDR3 consists of 15 residues. In DNA, the CDR3 is TGTGCCAGCAGTTACTCCCGGAAGCGGAACTATGGCTACACCTTC. This gives the protein CASSYSRKRNYGYTF.

This clone was observed a handful of times. The V and J genes are TRBV7-9 and TRBJ1-4; D is unresolved. The CDR3 covers 12 residues. Germline values: CDR1 SEHNR, CDR2 FQNEAQ (reference sequence). The ends were cut back, 7 bases at V and 8 bases at J, with 11 bases in the middle. Written as DNA, the CDR3 is TGTGCCAGCATCTCTACCGGGGAAAAACTGTTTTTT. It encodes CASISTGEKLFF.

The rearrangement links TRBV19 to TRBJ2-1; D is ambiguous. With 3 bases removed from V and 8 bases from J, the gap between germline ends came to 14 bases. Germline values: CDR1 LNHDA, CDR2 SQIVND (reference sequence). The CDR3 length is 14 residues. CDR3 nucleotides: TGTGCCAGTAGTATGTTGCCCAGTTCAGATGAGCAGTTCTTC. Its translation: CASSMLPSSDEQFF. Looking up the rest from reference TRBV19 and TRBJ2-1 gives the full variable domain: DGGITQSPKYLFRKEGQNVTLSCEQNLNHDAMYWYRQDPGQGLRLIYYSQIVNDFQKGDIAEGYSVSREKKESFPLTVTSAQKNPTAFYLCASSMLPSSDEQFFGPGTRLTVL.

V gene TRBV29-1 combines with J gene TRBJ2-1; D is unclear. CDR1 is SQVTM and CDR2 is ANQGSEA in the germline V gene. V lost 5 bases and J lost 12, with 26 bases in between. The CDR3 runs 15 residues. CDR3 coding DNA: TGCAGCGTTTCAGTCAGTCCCGCCTTGTCAATGTGGCAGTTCTTC. This gives the protein CSVSVSPALSMWQFF.

The chain couples TRBV27 to TRBJ1-3; no firm D call. This CDR3 has 16 amino acids. CDR1 is MNHEY and CDR2 is SMNVEV in the germline V gene (reference sequence). V shed 2 bases and J shed 0 bases, with 11 bases lying between them. CDR3 bases: TGTGCCAGCAGTTTACGTCCAGGCTTCTCTGGAAACACCATATATTTT. This sequence encodes CASSLRPGFSGNTIYF.

The V and J genes are TRBV5-1 and TRBJ2-2; D not resolved. CDR1 is SGHRS, CDR2 YFSETQ, per germline. The CDR3 has 14 amino acids. Trimming shortened V by 0 bases and J by 3 bases, and 6 bases separated the two germline ends. The CDR3 loop is CASSLVQDTGELFF. The CDR3 bases are TGCGCCAGCAGCTTGGTGCAGGACACCGGGGAGCTGTTTTTT.

This rearrangement joins TRBV5-1 to TRBJ2-1, with D perhaps TRBD2 (6 bases). Trimming pared 5 bases from V and 1 base from J, leaving 19 bases between. The germline CDR1 and CDR2 sequences are SGHRS and YFSETQ. The CDR3 is made up of 17 amino acids. DNA for the CDR3: TGCGCCAGCAGTCCCCTTGGGGGGAGAGATTCCTACAATGAGCAGTTCTTC. As protein: CASSPLGGRDSYNEQFF. Looking up the rest from reference TRBV5-1 and TRBJ2-1 gives the full variable domain: KAGVTQTPRYLIKTRGQQVTLSCSPISGHRSVSWYQQTPGQGLQFLFEYFSETQRNKGNFPGRFSGRQFSNSRSEMNVSTLELGDSALYLCASSPLGGRDSYNEQFFGPGTRLTVL.

The chain uses TRBV6-6 and TRBJ2-5; a weak D match, TRBD2 (6 bases). Germline V gene sequence: CDR1 MNHNY, CDR2 SVGAGI (reference sequence). This CDR3 region has 14 residues. Trimming removed 2 bases from V and 4 bases from J, with 11 bases in between. In DNA, the CDR3 is TGTGCCAGCAGTTACGTTAAGGGAGGAGAGACCCAGTACTTC. It specifies CASSYVKGGETQYF.

The V and J genes are TRBV2 and TRBJ1-5; 8 bases fit TRBD1. The CDR3 runs to 15 residues. CDR1 is SNHLY and CDR2 is FYNNEI in the germline V gene. V gave up 4 bases and J gave up 3 bases; unmatched junction bases: 5. The chain's CDR3 is CASSASGGYNQPQHF. For the CDR3, the DNA is TGTGCCAGCAGTGCATCAGGGGGCTACAATCAGCCCCAGCATTTT.

This clone has a single count. This chain uses TRBV30 with TRBJ1-5; 7 bases agree with TRBD1. V lost 2 bases, J lost 7 bases, and 5 bases stayed unmatched. The V gene's germline CDR1 is GTSNPN and CDR2 SVGIG (reference sequence). This CDR3 spans 13 amino acids. The CDR3 sequence: CAWSTTGVQPQHF. The DNA of the CDR3 is TGTGCCTGGAGTACTACAGGGGTCCAGCCCCAGCATTTT.

This clone is a singleton in its sample. CDR3 sequence: CASSLRQVLSGNTIYF. In nucleotides, the CDR3 is TGTGCCAGCAGTTTAAGACAGGTGCTCTCTGGAAACACCATATATTTT. V is TRBV28 and J is TRBJ1-3; the D gene is possibly TRBD1 (6 bases). V was cut by 2 bases and J by 0 bases, with 11 bases left in between. The CDR3 is made up of 16 amino acids. Germline lookup yields CDR1 MDHEN and CDR2 SYDVKM.

The chain combines TRBV5-4 with TRBJ1-1; 7 nucleotides align to TRBD1. V lost 4 bases to trimming and J lost 8 bases; unmatched junction nucleotides: 8. Germline V CDR1 and CDR2: SGHNT, YYREEE (reference sequence). This CDR3 spans 13 amino acids. CDR3 DNA: TGTGCCAGCAGCGGCCGGGACAGCAGAGAAGCTTTCTTT. This encodes CASSGRDSREAFF.

This chain uses TRBV5-1 with TRBJ1-3; no clear D. The V gene lost 0 bases and the J gene lost 0 bases, with 10 bases spanning the gap. CDR1 SGHRS and CDR2 YFSETQ come from the germline V gene. The CDR3 contains 16 residues. CDR3 loop: CASSLDSPSSGNTIYF. CDR3 coding DNA: TGCGCCAGCAGCTTGGACAGCCCCAGCTCTGGAAACACCATATATTTT.

The rearrangement uses TRBV9 and TRBJ2-3; 8 bases fit TRBD1. Germline trimming cut 4 bases from V and 6 bases from J; bases unmatched to any gene: 13. Germline CDR1 and CDR2: SGDLS and YYNGEE. The CDR3 has 16 residues. The CDR3 region is CASSPNPTGASDTQYF. The DNA of the CDR3 is TGTGCCAGCAGCCCTAACCCGACAGGGGCGTCGGATACGCAGTATTTT.

This clone came up a few times. This chain joins TRBV25-1 and TRBJ1-1; TRBD1 might be the D (6 bases). The length of the CDR3 is 16 residues. V was cut by 3 bases and J by 0 bases, with 14 bases left in between. Germline loops: CDR1 MGHDK, CDR2 SYGVNS. The CDR3 reads CASSDPLGDMNTEAFF. DNA for the CDR3: TGTGCCAGCAGTGATCCTCTGGGGGACATGAACACTGAAGCTTTCTTT.

This clone appeared a few times. V usage is TRBV11-2 and J usage is TRBJ2-7; D is unclear. V lost 2 bases and J 7 bases, leaving 6 bases between the germline ends. In germline, CDR1 is SGHAT, CDR2 FQNNGV. This CDR3 contains 11 residues. The CDR3 sequence: CASSLNSEQYF. DNA for the CDR3: TGTGCCAGCAGCTTAAACTCGGAGCAGTACTTC.

The chain recombines TRBV7-9 with TRBJ2-1; 13 bases map to TRBD2. After removal of 4 bases from V and 7 bases from J, the junction contained 4 bases not matched to a gene. The CDR3 consists of 15 residues. The germline V gene encodes CDR1 SEHNR and CDR2 FQNEAQ (reference sequence). CDR3 coding DNA: TGTGCCAGCAGCTCACTAGCGGGAGGGCCAAATGAGCAGTTCTTC. It translates to CASSSLAGGPNEQFF.

Here the CDR3 DNA reads TGTGCCTGGAATGGAAAGGGACAGGGGTCGGGAGAAGATGAAAAACTGTTTTTT. Protein: CAWNGKGQGSGEDEKLFF. V usage is TRBV30 and J usage is TRBJ1-4; 10 bases are a match to TRBD1. The V gene's germline CDR1 is GTSNPN and CDR2 SVGIG (reference sequence). V lost 4 bases and J lost 6; bases outside the gene matches: 17. CDR3 size: 18 residues.

The chain links TRBV19 to TRBJ2-7, with 8 nucleotides matching TRBD1. The length of the CDR3 is 14 residues. The ends lost 6 bases at V and 7 bases at J; junction bases unmatched: 11. Looked up from germline, CDR1 is LNHDA and CDR2 is SQIVND (reference sequence). In DNA, the CDR3 is TGTGCCAGTAGGGGGACAGGACAATCCGGGGAGCAGTACTTC. Translation gives CASRGTGQSGEQYF.

Only a few counts were recorded for this clone. This chain uses TRBV6-6 with TRBJ1-3; the D gene is possibly TRBD1 (6 bases). The CDR3 has 15 amino acids. V lost 7 bases to trimming and J lost 2 bases, with 15 bases between them. Germline-derived CDR1 and CDR2 are MNHNY and SVGAGI (reference sequence). CDR3 region: CASTLAGATGNTIYF. CDR3 DNA sequence: TGTGCCAGCACCCTAGCGGGGGCAACTGGAAACACCATATATTTT.

The V gene is TRBV30, the J gene TRBJ1-3, with a weak D call TRBD1 (5 bases). The CDR3 length is 15 residues. Trimming took off 2 bases at V and 2 bases at J, with 13 bases between the two ends. Germline V gives CDR1 GTSNPN, CDR2 SVGIG (reference sequence). The CDR3 DNA reads TGTGCCTGGAGTCGGCTAGGGGCAGCTGGAAACACCATATATTTT. It specifies CAWSRLGAAGNTIYF.

This chain uses TRBV6-6 with TRBJ2-5; no clear D gene. With the DNA end fitting TRBJ2-7 better, the J assignment may be wrong. CDR1 MNHNY and CDR2 SVGAGI come from the germline V gene (reference sequence). The CDR3 extends over 16 amino acids. CDR3 nucleotide sequence: TGTGCCAGCAGTTTACCAAGCCAGGCGAGCTCCTACGAGCAGTACTTC. Encoded protein: CASSLPSQASSYEQYF.

This clone was observed a handful of times. The rearrangement links TRBV9 to TRBJ1-4; TRBD1 is a possible D gene (6 bases). CDR1 SGDLS and CDR2 YYNGEE come from the germline V gene. CDR3 length: 14 residues. With 0 bases removed from V and 7 bases from J, the gap between germline ends came to 10 bases. Here the CDR3 DNA reads TGTGCCAGCAGCGTAGCAGGGGTGGGTGAAAAACTGTTTTTT. It translates to CASSVAGVGEKLFF.

This clone was recorded a few times. This rearrangement joins TRBV6-6 to TRBJ1-1; D might be TRBD1 (6 bases). The CDR3 covers 10 residues. Between the trimmed V and J ends, which lost 5 bases and 8 bases, there was a span of 6 bases. Germline V gene lookup returns CDR1 MNHNY and CDR2 SVGAGI (reference sequence). CDR3 protein: CASSGTEAFF. The CDR3, as DNA: TGTGCCAGCAGTGGGACAGAAGCTTTCTTT.

V usage is TRBV5-1 and J usage is TRBJ1-1; a weak D match, TRBD1 (6 bases). The CDR3 sequence is 15 residues long. Trimming cost V 5 bases and J 6 bases, with 20 bases left between them. CDR1 SGHRS and CDR2 YFSETQ come from the germline V gene. The CDR3 sequence is CASSPPAGGAAEAFF. Written as DNA, the CDR3 is TGCGCCAGCAGTCCTCCCGCGGGGGGCGCAGCTGAAGCTTTCTTT. The entire variable domain, with the rest obtained from reference TRBV5-1 and TRBJ1-1, is as follows: KAGVTQTPRYLIKTRGQQVTLSCSPISGHRSVSWYQQTPGQGLQFLFEYFSETQRNKGNFPGRFSGRQFSNSRSEMNVSTLELGDSALYLCASSPPAGGAAEAFFGQGTRLTVV.